The T cell receptor beta chain under discussion was sequenced for a study of blood T cell repertoires in COVID-19. Study context: Samples came from the United States, Italy and Spain, spanning acute and convalescent COVID-19. T cells, B-cell-depleted T cells, or PBMCs supplied cDNA or gDNA.

Per germline, CDR1 SGHAT and CDR2 FQNNGV. V was trimmed by 5 bases and J by 1 base, leaving 11 bases between them. The CDR3 sequence is 14 residues long. Authors' processing steps: Cell counts per sample came from amplifying reference gene primers. The table came from immunoSEQ multiplex PCR; TCRdb's copy has only in-frame clones and leaves some out. The V and J calls and clone size were taken over from that table, and D and trimming were inferred from the DNA. The sample has around 450,000 clones; nearly 90% are singletons. Participants had their cohort set by participant-reported clinical history. V and J are TRBV11-2 and TRBJ1-1; D gene uncertain. Sequenced input: PBMCs or T cells enriched from blood (not recorded which). This receptor was taken from a woman under 30 with acute COVID-19. The CDR3 DNA is TGTGCCAGCAGCCCGAGTAACCGGAACACTGAAGCTTTCTTT. The encoded protein is CASSPSNRNTEAFF.